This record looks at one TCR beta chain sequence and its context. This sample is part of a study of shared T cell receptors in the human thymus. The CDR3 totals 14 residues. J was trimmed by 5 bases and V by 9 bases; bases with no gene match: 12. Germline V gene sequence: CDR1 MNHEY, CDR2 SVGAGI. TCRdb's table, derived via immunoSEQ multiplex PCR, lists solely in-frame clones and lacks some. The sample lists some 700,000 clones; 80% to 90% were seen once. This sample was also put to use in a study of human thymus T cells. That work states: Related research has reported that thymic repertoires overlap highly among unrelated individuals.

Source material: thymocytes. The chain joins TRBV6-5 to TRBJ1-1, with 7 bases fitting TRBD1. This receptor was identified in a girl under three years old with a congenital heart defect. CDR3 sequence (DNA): TGTGCCAGTTTTGACAGGGAGTGGGAAACTGAAGCTTTCTTT. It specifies CASFDREWETEAFF.